Sequencing of this TCR beta chain was carried out in a study of blood T cells in healthy people across ages. V was pared by 1 base and J by 11 bases, with 11 bases between. The germline V gene encodes CDR1 MNHEY and CDR2 SMNVEV (reference sequence). The CDR3 contains 12 residues. This clonotype was recorded at least ten times. A second PCR, run for roughly 6 to 11 cycles, used a sample-barcoded 5' primer plus a J-beta primer mix. TCRdb redid the calling of the 5' RACE reads with MiXCR, one entry per CDR3 protein. The top ten clones hold roughly 13% of a sample with approximately 880,000 distinct CDR3 sequences, around 49% of them seen once.

The sequence derives from a man under 40 in good health. Specimen: blood. The chain links TRBV27 to TRBJ2-5, with a possible D match to TRBD1 (5 bases). In DNA, the CDR3 is TGTGCCAGCAGTTTATGGGGCAGCTCGCAGTACTTC. Residues: CASSLWGSSQYF.